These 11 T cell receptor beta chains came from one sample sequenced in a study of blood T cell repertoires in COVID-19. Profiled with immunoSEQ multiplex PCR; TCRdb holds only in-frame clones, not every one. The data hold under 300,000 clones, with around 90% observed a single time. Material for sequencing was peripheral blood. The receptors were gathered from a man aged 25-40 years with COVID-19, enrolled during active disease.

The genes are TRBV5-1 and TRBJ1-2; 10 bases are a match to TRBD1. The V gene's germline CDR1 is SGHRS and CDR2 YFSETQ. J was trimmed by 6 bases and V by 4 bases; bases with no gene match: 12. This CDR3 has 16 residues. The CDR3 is CASSQTGGQGMDGYTF. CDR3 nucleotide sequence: TGCGCCAGCAGCCAAACCGGGGGACAGGGGATGGATGGCTACACCTTC. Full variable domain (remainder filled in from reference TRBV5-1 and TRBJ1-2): KAGVTQTPRYLIKTRGQQVTLSCSPISGHRSVSWYQQTPGQGLQFLFEYFSETQRNKGNFPGRFSGRQFSNSRSEMNVSTLELGDSALYLCASSQTGGQGMDGYTFGSGTRLTVV.

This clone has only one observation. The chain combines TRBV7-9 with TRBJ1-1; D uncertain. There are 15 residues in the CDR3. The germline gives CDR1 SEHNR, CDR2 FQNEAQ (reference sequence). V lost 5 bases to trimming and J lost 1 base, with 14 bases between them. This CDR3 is CASSPRSLANTEAFF. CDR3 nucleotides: TGTGCCAGCAGCCCCCGCAGTCTGGCGAACACTGAAGCTTTCTTT.

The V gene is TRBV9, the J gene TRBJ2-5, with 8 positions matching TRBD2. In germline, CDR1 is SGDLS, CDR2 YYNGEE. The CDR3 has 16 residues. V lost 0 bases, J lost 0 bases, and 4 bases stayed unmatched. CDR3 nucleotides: TGTGCCAGCAGCGTAGCGGGGGGGAGGAACCAAGAGACCCAGTACTTC. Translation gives CASSVAGGRNQETQYF.

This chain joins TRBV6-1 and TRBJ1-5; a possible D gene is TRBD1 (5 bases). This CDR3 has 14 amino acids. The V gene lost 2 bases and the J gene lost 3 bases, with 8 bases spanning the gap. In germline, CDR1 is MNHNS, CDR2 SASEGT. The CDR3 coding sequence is TGTGCCAGCAGTGAACAGGGAACCAATCAGCCCCAGCATTTT. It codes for CASSEQGTNQPQHF.

The CDR3 protein is CASSQVAQPPFNYGYTF. CDR3 coding DNA: TGCGCCAGCAGCCAAGTTGCACAACCTCCTTTTAACTATGGCTACACCTTC. This chain connects TRBV4-1 to TRBJ1-2; the D is unclear. The ends were cut back, 1 base at V and 1 base at J, with 16 bases in the middle. The CDR3 is 17 residues long. CDR1 and CDR2 (germline): MGHRA, YSYEKL.

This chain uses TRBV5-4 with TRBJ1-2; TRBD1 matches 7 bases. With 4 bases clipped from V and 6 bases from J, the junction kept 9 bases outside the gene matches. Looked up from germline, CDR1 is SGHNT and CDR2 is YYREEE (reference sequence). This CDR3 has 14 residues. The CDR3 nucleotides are TGTGCCAGCAGCCCCGCGGTTACAGGGGATGGCTACACCTTC. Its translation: CASSPAVTGDGYTF.

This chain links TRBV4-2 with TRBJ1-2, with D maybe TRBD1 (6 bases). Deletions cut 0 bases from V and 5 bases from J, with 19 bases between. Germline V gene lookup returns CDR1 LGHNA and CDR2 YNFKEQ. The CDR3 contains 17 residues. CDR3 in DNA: TGTGCCAGCAGCCAAGATCGATCGGCCCAGGGGTTGTATGGCTACACCTTC. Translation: CASSQDRSAQGLYGYTF.

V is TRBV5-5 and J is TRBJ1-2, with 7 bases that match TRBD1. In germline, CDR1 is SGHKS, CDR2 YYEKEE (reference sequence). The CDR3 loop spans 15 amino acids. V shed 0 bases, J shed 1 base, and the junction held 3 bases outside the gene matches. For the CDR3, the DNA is TGTGCCAGCAGCTTGGAGGCAGGGGGTAACTATGGCTACACCTTC. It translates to CASSLEAGGNYGYTF.

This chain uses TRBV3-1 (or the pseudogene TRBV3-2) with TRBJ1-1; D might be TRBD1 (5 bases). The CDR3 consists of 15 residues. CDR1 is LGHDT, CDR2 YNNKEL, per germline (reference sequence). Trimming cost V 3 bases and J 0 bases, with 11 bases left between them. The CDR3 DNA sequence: TGTGCCAGCAGCCACCTGACAGACATGAACACTGAAGCTTTCTTT. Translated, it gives CASSHLTDMNTEAFF.

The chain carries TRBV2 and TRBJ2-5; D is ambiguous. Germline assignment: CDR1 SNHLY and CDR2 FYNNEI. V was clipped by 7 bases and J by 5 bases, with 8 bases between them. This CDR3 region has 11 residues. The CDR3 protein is CASTYLETQYF. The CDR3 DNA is TGTGCCAGCACTTATCTGGAGACCCAGTACTTC.

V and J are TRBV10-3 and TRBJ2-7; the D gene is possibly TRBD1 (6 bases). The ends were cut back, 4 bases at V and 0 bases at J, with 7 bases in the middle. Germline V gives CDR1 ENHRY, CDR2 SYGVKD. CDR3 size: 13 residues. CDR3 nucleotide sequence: TGTGCCATCAGTGGGACAGACTCCTACGAGCAGTACTTC. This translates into CAISGTDSYEQYF.